This T cell receptor (beta chain) was documented in a study of identical twins. General study findings and limits: High-abundance cord blood beta clonotypes had fewer insertions; memory repertoires showed none. Alpha sequences that were out-of-frame and twin-shared showed an excess of low generation probability. Cross-sectional statistical analysis, not tracking of the same donors, underpinned the conclusions.

This clonotype was detected ten times or more. Its antigen is still unknown. TCRdb passed the 5' RACE reads through MiXCR, listing each CDR3 protein once. This table has approximately 1.8 million distinct CDR3 sequences, roughly 35% appearing once. Healthy Caucasians made up all donors. CDR1 is SQVTM, CDR2 ANQGSEA, per germline. Trimming shortened V by 4 bases and J by 6 bases, and 10 bases separated the two germline ends. This CDR3 is built from 11 residues. The genes are TRBV29-1 and TRBJ2-7, with TRBD1 as a possible D gene (6 bases). Sequencing was carried out using cord blood. This TCR came from a newborn girl in good health. The CDR3 protein is CSVGIRGEQYF. In DNA form, the CDR3 reads TGCAGCGTTGGGATCAGGGGCGAGCAGTACTTC.